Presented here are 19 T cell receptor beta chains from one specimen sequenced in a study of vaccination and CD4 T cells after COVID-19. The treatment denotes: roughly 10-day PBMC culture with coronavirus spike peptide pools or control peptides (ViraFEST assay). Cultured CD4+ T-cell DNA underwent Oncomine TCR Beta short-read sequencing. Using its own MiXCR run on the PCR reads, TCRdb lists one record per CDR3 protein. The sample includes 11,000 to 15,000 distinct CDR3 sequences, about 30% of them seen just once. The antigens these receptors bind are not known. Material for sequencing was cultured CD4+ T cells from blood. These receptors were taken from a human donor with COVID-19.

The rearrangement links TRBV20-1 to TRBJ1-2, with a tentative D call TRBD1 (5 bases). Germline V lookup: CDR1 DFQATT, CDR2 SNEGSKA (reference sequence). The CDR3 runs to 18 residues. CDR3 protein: CRTQPPGGSGGGVGGYTF. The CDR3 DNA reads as TGCAGAACCCAACCACCAGGAGGGTCGGGGGGAGGGGTGGGTGGCTACACCTTC.

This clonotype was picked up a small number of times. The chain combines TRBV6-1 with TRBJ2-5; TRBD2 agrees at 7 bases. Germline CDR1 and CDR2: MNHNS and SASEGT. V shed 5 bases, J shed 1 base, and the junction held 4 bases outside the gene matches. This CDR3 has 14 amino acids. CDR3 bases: TGTGCCAGCAGTACCGGGGGGACCCAAGAGACCCAGTACTTC. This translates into CASSTGGTQETQYF.

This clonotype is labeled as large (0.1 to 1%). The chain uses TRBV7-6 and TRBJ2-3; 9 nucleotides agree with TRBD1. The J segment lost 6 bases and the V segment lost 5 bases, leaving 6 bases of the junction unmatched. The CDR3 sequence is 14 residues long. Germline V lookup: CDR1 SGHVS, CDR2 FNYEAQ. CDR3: CASSAGQGGDTQYF. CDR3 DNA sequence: TGTGCCAGCAGCGCGGGACAGGGTGGGGATACGCAGTATTTT.

DNA for the CDR3: TGTGCCAGCAGTGAATTGGGACTAGGTCAAGAGACCCAGTACTTC. This gives the protein CASSELGLGQETQYF. The chain combines TRBV25-1 with TRBJ2-5; 8 bases align to TRBD2. The J segment lost 2 bases and the V segment lost 1 base, leaving 3 bases of the junction unmatched. The CDR3 is 15 amino acids. CDR1 MGHDK and CDR2 SYGVNS come from the germline V gene.

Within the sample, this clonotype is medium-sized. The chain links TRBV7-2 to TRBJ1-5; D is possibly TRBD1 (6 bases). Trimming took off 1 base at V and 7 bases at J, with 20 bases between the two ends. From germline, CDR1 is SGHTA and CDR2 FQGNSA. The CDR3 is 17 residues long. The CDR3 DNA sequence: TGTGCCAGCAGCTTAGTAGGCGTGGGGGACAAGCGACAGCCCCAGCATTTT. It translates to CASSLVGVGDKRQPQHF.

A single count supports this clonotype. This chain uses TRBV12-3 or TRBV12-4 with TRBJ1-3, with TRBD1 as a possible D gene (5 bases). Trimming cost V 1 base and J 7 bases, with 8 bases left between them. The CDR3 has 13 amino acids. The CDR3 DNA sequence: TGTGCCAGCAGTTTAGTTTGGGGGAACACCATATATTTT. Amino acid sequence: CASSLVWGNTIYF.

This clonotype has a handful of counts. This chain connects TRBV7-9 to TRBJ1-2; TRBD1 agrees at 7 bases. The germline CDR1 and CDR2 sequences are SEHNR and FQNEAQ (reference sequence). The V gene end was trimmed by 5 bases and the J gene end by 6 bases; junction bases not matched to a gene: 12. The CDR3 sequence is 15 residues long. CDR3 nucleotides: TGTGCCAGCAGCCCCAGCGGGCAGGGGGGACATGGCTACACCTTC. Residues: CASSPSGQGGHGYTF.

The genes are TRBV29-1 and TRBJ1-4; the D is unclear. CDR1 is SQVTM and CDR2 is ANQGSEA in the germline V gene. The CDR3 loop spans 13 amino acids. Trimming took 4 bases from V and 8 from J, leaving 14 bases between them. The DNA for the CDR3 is TGCAGCGTTGCGAGGGCTGGTCGGGAAAAACTGTTTTTT. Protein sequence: CSVARAGREKLFF.

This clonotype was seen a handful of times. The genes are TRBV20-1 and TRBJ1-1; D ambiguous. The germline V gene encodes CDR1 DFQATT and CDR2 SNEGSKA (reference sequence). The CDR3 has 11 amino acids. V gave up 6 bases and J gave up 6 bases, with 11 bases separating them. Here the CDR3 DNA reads TGCAGTGCCCAAGGGAGCCCTGAAGCTTTCTTT. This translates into CSAQGSPEAFF.

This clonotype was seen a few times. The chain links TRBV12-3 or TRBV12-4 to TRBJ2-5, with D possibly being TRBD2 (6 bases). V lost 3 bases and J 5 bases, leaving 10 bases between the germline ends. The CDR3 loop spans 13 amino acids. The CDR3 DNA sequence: TGTGCCAGCAGTTTGGGGGGATTTGAGACCCAGTACTTC. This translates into CASSLGGFETQYF.

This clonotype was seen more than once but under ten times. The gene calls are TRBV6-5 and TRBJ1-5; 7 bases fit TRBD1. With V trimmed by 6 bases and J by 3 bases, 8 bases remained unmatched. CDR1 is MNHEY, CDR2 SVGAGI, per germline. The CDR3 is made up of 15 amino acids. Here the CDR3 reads CASSYDRDPNQPQHF. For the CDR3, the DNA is TGTGCCAGCAGCTACGACAGGGACCCCAATCAGCCCCAGCATTTT.

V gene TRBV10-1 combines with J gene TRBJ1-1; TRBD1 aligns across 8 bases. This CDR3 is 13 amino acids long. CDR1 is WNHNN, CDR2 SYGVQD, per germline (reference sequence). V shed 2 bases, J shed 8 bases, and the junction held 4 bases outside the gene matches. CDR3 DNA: TGCGCCAGCAGTGAGGCAGGGGGCAGCGAAGCTTTCTTT. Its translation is CASSEAGGSEAFF.

CDR3 in amino acids: CASSLEVGGGANTQYF. The CDR3 region has the DNA TGTGCCAGCAGCTTAGAAGTTGGCGGGGGGGCGAATACGCAGTATTTT. The chain uses TRBV7-2 and TRBJ2-3; 9 nucleotides agree with TRBD2. Germline values: CDR1 SGHTA, CDR2 FQGNSA. This CDR3 comprises 16 residues. After removal of 1 base from V and 7 bases from J, the junction contained 9 bases not matched to a gene.

The CDR3 here is CASSCFNLVSTDTQYF. The CDR3 DNA follows: TGTGCCAGCAGTTGTTTCAACTTGGTAAGCACAGATACGCAGTATTTT. V is TRBV28 and J is TRBJ2-3; D uncertain. CDR3 length equals 16 residues. Between the trimmed V and J ends, which lost 4 bases and 0 bases, there was a span of 14 bases. Germline CDR1 and CDR2: MDHEN and SYDVKM.

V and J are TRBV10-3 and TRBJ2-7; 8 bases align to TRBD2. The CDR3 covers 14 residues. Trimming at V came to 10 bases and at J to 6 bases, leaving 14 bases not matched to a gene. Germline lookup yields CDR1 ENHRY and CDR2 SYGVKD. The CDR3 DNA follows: TGTGCCACCGGGCCGGGACTAGGTTATCCCGAGCAGTACTTC. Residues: CATGPGLGYPEQYF.

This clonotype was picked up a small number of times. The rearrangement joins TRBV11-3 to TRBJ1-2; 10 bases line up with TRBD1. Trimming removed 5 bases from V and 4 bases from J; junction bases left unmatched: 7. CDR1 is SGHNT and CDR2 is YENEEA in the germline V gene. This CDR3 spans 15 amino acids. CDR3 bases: TGTGCCAGCAGCCCAAGGACAGGGGGTGGCTATGGCTACACCTTC. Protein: CASSPRTGGGYGYTF.

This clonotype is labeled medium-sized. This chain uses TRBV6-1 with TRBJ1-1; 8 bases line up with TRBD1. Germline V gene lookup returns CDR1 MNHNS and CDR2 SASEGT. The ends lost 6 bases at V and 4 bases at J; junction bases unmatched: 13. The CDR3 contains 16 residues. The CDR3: CASSHNRGARITEAFF. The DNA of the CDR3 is TGTGCCAGCAGCCATAACAGGGGGGCGAGAATCACTGAAGCTTTCTTT.

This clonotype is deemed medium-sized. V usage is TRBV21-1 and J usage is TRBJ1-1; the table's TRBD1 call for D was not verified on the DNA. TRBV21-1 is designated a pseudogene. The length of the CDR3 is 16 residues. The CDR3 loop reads CASISMAWDRNTEAFF. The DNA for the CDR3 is TGTGCCAGCATCTCAATGGCATGGGACAGGAACACTGAAGCTTTCTTT.

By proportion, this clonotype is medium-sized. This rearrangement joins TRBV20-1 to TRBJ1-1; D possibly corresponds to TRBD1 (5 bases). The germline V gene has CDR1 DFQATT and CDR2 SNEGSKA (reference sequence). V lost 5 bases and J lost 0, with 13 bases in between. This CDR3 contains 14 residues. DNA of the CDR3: TGCAGTGCTCAAAGGGACTCATTGAACACTGAAGCTTTCTTT. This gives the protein CSAQRDSLNTEAFF.